This T cell receptor beta chain is drawn from a study of cytomegalovirus exposure and HLA in healthy donors. On the study more broadly: Around 200 million T cells yielded about 120 million unique TCR beta sequences, as an earlier analysis found.

Regarding the study as a whole: Immune exposure was documented only through CMV serostatus. Researchers left out some V segments, among them TRBV6-2 and TRBV6-3, as indistinguishable. According to an earlier analysis, most TCR beta V segments yielded productive rearrangements about 87% or about 30% of the time.

CDR3 length: 16 amino acids. The J segment lost 5 bases and the V segment lost 4 bases, leaving 10 bases of the junction unmatched. Germline values: CDR1 MGHRA, CDR2 YSYEKL. Regarding this clone: Its antigen is not identified.

In the PCR, 60 Vbeta and 13 Jbeta primers were used. The data were produced by immunoSEQ multiplex PCR, yet TCRdb's version contains in-frame clones alone and is incomplete. The table shows 170,000 or so clones, with approximately 84% occurring only once. The chain employs TRBV4-1 and TRBJ2-2, with 7 bases identical to TRBD2. This TCR was sampled from a girl aged 10 to 17 in good health and CMV-seropositive. Sequenced: PBMCs. CDR3 nucleotides: TGCGCCAGCAGCCTTAGGAAAGGACTAGATACCGGGGAGCTGTTTTTT. Translating gives CASSLRKGLDTGELFF.